Each of the 9 T cell receptor beta chains below was sequenced from the same sample in a study of blood T cell repertoires in COVID-19. TCRdb keeps only in-frame clones here, not all; method: immunoSEQ multiplex PCR. The sample has about 220,000 clones, around 80% seen once. Source material: peripheral blood. These receptors originate from a woman aged 55 to 70 who had recovered from COVID-19.

In this sample, this clone turned up a few times. This specimen includes other DNA sequences encoding the same CDR3. J is TRBJ2-5 and V is TRBV30; no clear D. CDR3 length equals 13 residues. Deletions cut 2 bases from V and 1 base from J, with 8 bases between. CDR1 GTSNPN and CDR2 SVGIG come from the germline V gene (reference sequence). The CDR3 bases are TGTGCCTGGAGTCCCGACTTCCAAGAGACCCAGTACTTC. Translated, it gives CAWSPDFQETQYF.

The chain joins TRBV5-1 to TRBJ2-2, with D unclear. CDR3 length: 14 amino acids. Trimming took 4 bases from V and 0 from J, leaving 7 bases between them. Germline CDR1 is SGHRS and CDR2 is YFSETQ. The CDR3 DNA reads as TGCGCCAGCAGCGTCACAGCGAACACCGGGGAGCTGTTTTTT. This sequence encodes CASSVTANTGELFF.

This clone came up once. For the CDR3, the DNA is TGTGCCAGCAGCTTAGCAGGGGGCAACGAGCAGTACTTC. Translated, it gives CASSLAGGNEQYF. V usage is TRBV5-4 and J usage is TRBJ2-7, with 8 bases matching TRBD1. Germline lookup yields CDR1 SGHNT and CDR2 YYREEE (reference sequence). The CDR3 length is 13 residues. The J segment lost 5 bases and the V segment lost 2 bases, leaving 3 bases of the junction unmatched.

The chain uses TRBV27 and TRBJ1-1, with TRBD1 identical over 7 bases. The CDR3 runs to 13 residues. Germline CDR1 reads MNHEY; CDR2 reads SMNVEV (reference sequence). With V trimmed by 1 base and J by 8 bases, 4 bases remained unmatched. The CDR3 reads CASSLYRQGEAFF. CDR3 nucleotide sequence: TGTGCCAGCAGTTTATACCGACAGGGCGAAGCTTTCTTT.

As DNA, the CDR3 is TGTGCCGGGACTTGGACCGGGACTAGCGGGGGCCCCGGGGGTTCCTACGAGCAGTACTTC. It translates to CAGTWTGTSGGPGGSYEQYF. The chain links TRBV19 to TRBJ2-7, with 14 bases matching TRBD2. This CDR3 has 20 amino acids. After removal of 11 bases from V and 1 base from J, the junction contained 22 bases not matched to a gene. Per germline, CDR1 LNHDA and CDR2 SQIVND (reference sequence).

V is TRBV7-9 and J is TRBJ1-1, with D tentatively TRBD1 (6 bases). Germline V CDR1 and CDR2: SEHNR, FQNEAQ (reference sequence). CDR3 length equals 17 residues. Trimming took 4 bases from V and 2 from J, leaving 20 bases between them. DNA for the CDR3: TGTGCCAGCAGCTCTTGGAGACCGGGACACAAAAACACTGAAGCTTTCTTT. Translation gives CASSSWRPGHKNTEAFF.

The chain has TRBV19 and TRBJ2-2; 14 bases map to TRBD2. The germline CDR1 and CDR2 sequences are LNHDA and SQIVND (reference sequence). The junction had 5 bases not matched to a gene; V was cut back by 1 base and J by 4 bases. The CDR3 is 18 residues long. For the CDR3, the DNA is TGTGCCAGTAGTATAGGGGGGACTAGCGGGGGCTCCACCGGGGAGCTGTTTTTT. It translates to CASSIGGTSGGSTGELFF.

This chain uses TRBV30 with TRBJ2-7; D might be TRBD2 (5 bases). The germline gives CDR1 GTSNPN, CDR2 SVGIG (reference sequence). CDR3 length: 11 residues. Trimming left V 3 bases short and J 2 bases short, with 5 bases between. CDR3 residues: CAWRGAYEQYF. CDR3 DNA sequence: TGTGCCTGGAGGGGAGCCTACGAGCAGTACTTC.

V usage is TRBV9 and J usage is TRBJ2-5, with 11 positions matching TRBD2. The junction had 21 bases not matched to a gene; V was cut back by 4 bases and J by 7 bases. The CDR3 length is 19 residues. Per germline, CDR1 SGDLS and CDR2 YYNGEE. The CDR3 DNA reads as TGTGCCAGCAGCTCCCCTCTGGGACTAGCGGCTGCACAACGGGGGACCCAGTACTTC. It translates to CASSSPLGLAAAQRGTQYF. Supplemented by reference TRBV9 and TRBJ2-5, the full variable domain reads DSGVTQTPKHLITATGQRVTLRCSPRSGDLSVYWYQQSLDQGLQFLIQYYNGEERAKGNILERFSAQQFPDLHSELNLSSLELGDSALYFCASSSPLGLAAAQRGTQYFGPGTRLLVL.